Listed here is a single T cell receptor (beta chain). The antigen is not known. V lost 4 bases to trimming and J lost 3 bases, with 6 bases between them. The CDR3 totals 12 residues. Germline values: CDR1 SGHAT, CDR2 FQNNGV. This sample stems from a study of graft-versus-host responses after intestinal transplantation. Study findings and constraints: When patients had graft-donor T cell macrochimerism, their allografts held high graft-versus-host to host-versus-graft clonal ratios.

Generated by immunoSEQ multiplex PCR, the TCRdb table keeps only in-frame clones and is missing some. The sample gives 81,000 or so clones, 85% to 95% of which show up once; approximately 1.1% is in the top ten. Sequencing was performed on unstimulated CD8+ T cells sorted from spleen or lymph node cells, taken before transplant. The receptor was isolated from a human donor who was the organ donor for an intestinal transplant. The chain carries TRBV11-2 and TRBJ2-5, with D tentatively TRBD1 (5 bases). Here the CDR3 DNA reads TGTGCCAGCAGCTGGACAAAAGAGACCCAGTACTTC. Its protein product is CASSWTKETQYF.